This is a list of T cell receptor beta chains from one sample in a study of control samples from healthy donors and cancer patients. TCRdb's table, derived via immunoSEQ multiplex PCR, lists solely in-frame clones and lacks some. Of 85,000 to 90,000 clones in the sample, approximately 88% were seen once. Sequenced sample: PBMCs. The source is a woman aged 45-65 years with colorectal cancer. Each CDR3 is given with its conserved first and last residue. A D gene is named only where the DNA matches it firmly. Part of the rows lack a size; the others show once, few, many or a class for expanded clones.

clone size	V gene	D gene	J gene	CDR3 length	CDR3 protein	CDR3 DNA
-	TRBV28	-	TRBJ1-1	14	CASSFSGGNTEAFF	TGTGCCAGCAGTTTCAGCGGGGGGAACACTGAAGCTTTCTTT
-	TRBV2	-	TRBJ2-5	14	CASIRGRYQETQYF	TGTGCCAGCATCCGGGGGAGGTACCAAGAGACCCAGTACTTC
-	TRBV19	-	TRBJ2-5	15	CASMGPPGVRETQYF	TGTGCCAGTATGGGACCCCCAGGGGTGCGAGAGACCCAGTACTTC
-	TRBV6-2/TRBV6-3	-	TRBJ1-1	13	CASSYPRPTEAFF	TGTGCCAGCAGTTACCCGAGGCCCACTGAAGCTTTCTTT
-	TRBV29-1	-	TRBJ2-1	13	CSVGGPSLREQFF	TGCAGCGTTGGAGGACCCAGCCTGCGTGAGCAGTTCTTC
few	TRBV6-4	TRBD2	TRBJ2-3	15	CASSDYSGERDTQYF	TGTGCCAGCAGTGACTATAGCGGGGAGAGAGATACGCAGTATTTT
-	TRBV6-2/TRBV6-3	-	TRBJ1-1	12	CASSTGRLTAFF	TGTGCCAGCAGCACGGGCCGCCTCACGGCTTTCTTT
-	TRBV19	-	TRBJ2-3	13	CTSSPPWGDTQYF	TGTACCAGTAGTCCCCCTTGGGGGGATACGCAGTATTTT
-	TRBV7-9	-	TRBJ1-5	14	CASSREQACQPQHF	TGTGCCAGCAGCCGGGAGCAGGCCTGTCAGCCCCAGCATTTT
-	TRBV19	TRBD2	TRBJ2-5	15	CASSTPSGGQETQYF	TGTGCCAGTAGTACCCCTAGCGGGGGGCAAGAGACCCAGTACTTC
once	TRBV7-2	-	TRBJ1-1	14	CASSSWTGNTEAFF	TGTGCCAGCAGCTCGTGGACCGGTAACACTGAAGCTTTCTTT
-	TRBV7-3	-	TRBJ2-3	14	CASSLTGSTDTQYF	TGTGCCAGCAGCTTAACAGGTAGCACAGATACGCAGTATTTT
-	TRBV3-1/TRBV3-2	-	TRBJ1-5	15	CASSPSPTGNQPQHF	TGTGCCAGCAGCCCATCACCCACAGGGAATCAGCCCCAGCATTTT
-	TRBV6-5	-	TRBJ1-1	15	CASSSGGTMNTEAFF	TGTGCCAGCAGTTCCGGTGGGACGATGAACACTGAAGCTTTCTTT
-	TRBV6-1	-	TRBJ2-6	17	CASSEAGVGSGANVLTF	TGTGCCAGCAGTGAAGCGGGGGTTGGCTCTGGGGCCAACGTCCTGACTTTC
-	TRBV6-6	-	TRBJ2-5	13	CASRFGGGETQYF	TGTGCCAGCAGATTTGGTGGGGGAGAGACCCAGTACTTC
-	TRBV6-2/TRBV6-3	TRBD1	TRBJ2-4	20	CASSSIRQGGLQRAKNIQYF	TGTGCCAGCAGTTCAATCCGACAGGGGGGTTTACAGAGAGCCAAAAACATTCAGTACTTC
-	TRBV30	TRBD2	TRBJ2-3	14	CAWSAGLAHHTQYF	TGTGCCTGGAGTGCGGGACTAGCGCATCATACGCAGTATTTT
-	TRBV24-1	-	TRBJ1-1	12	CATSDANTEAFF	TGTGCCACCAGTGATGCTAACACTGAAGCTTTCTTT
few	TRBV2	-	TRBJ1-2	15	CASSAGQSTIYGYTF	TGTGCCAGCAGTGCAGGGCAGAGTACAATCTATGGCTACACCTTC
-	TRBV6-5	TRBD1	TRBJ1-6	15	CASTRTGVNNSPLHF	TGTGCCAGCACGCGGACAGGGGTCAATAATTCACCCCTCCACTTT
-	TRBV27	-	TRBJ1-1	13	CASSYRGTTEAFF	TGTGCCAGCAGTTATAGGGGTACCACTGAAGCTTTCTTT
-	TRBV7-9	-	TRBJ2-2	17	CASINKTGTVNTGELFF	TGTGCCAGCATCAATAAAACCGGGACGGTGAACACCGGGGAGCTGTTTTTT
few	TRBV4-1	-	TRBJ1-1	17	CASSQEFYGTGPTEAFF	TGCGCCAGCAGCCAAGAATTTTATGGAACAGGGCCCACTGAAGCTTTCTTT
-	TRBV3-1/TRBV3-2	-	TRBJ2-1	11	CASSLYNEQFF	TGTGCCAGCAGCCTTTACAATGAGCAGTTCTTC
-	TRBV30	-	TRBJ1-3	13	CAVTGPSGNTIYF	TGTGCCGTTACAGGGCCGTCCGGAAACACCATATATTTT
-	TRBV5-1	-	TRBJ1-1	15	CASSLNWAANTEAFF	TGCGCCAGCAGCTTGAATTGGGCAGCGAACACTGAAGCTTTCTTT
-	TRBV4-3	TRBD1	TRBJ1-2	15	CASRGGTGSNYGYTF	TGCGCCAGCAGGGGAGGGACAGGTTCTAACTATGGCTACACCTTC
-	TRBV6-1	-	TRBJ2-5	14	CASSEQRVQETQYF	TGTGCCAGCAGTGAACAAAGGGTACAAGAGACCCAGTACTTC
-	TRBV18	-	TRBJ1-1	14	CASSPTEGKTEAFF	TGTGCCAGCTCACCAACCGAGGGGAAGACTGAAGCTTTCTTT
-	TRBV12-3/TRBV12-4	-	TRBJ2-5	11	CASKIGETQYF	TGTGCCAGCAAGATAGGGGAGACCCAGTACTTC
few	TRBV4-3	TRBD1	TRBJ2-5	17	CASSQGAGGNLQETQYF	TGCGCCAGCAGCCAAGGTGCAGGGGGCAATCTTCAAGAGACCCAGTACTTC
once	TRBV4-1	-	TRBJ1-1	15	CASSQDPASSTEAFF	TGCGCCAGCAGCCAAGATCCGGCGTCAAGCACTGAAGCTTTCTTT
-	TRBV4-3	-	TRBJ2-5	16	CASSQGDTQGQETQYF	TGCGCCAGCAGCCAGGGGGACACCCAGGGGCAAGAGACCCAGTACTTC
once	TRBV6-5	-	TRBJ2-3	13	CASDSVGTGSRYF	-
-	TRBV12-5	-	TRBJ1-6	13	CASGLSGDPPLHF	TGTGCTAGTGGTTTGTCTGGGGACCCTCCCCTCCACTTT
-	TRBV6-5	-	TRBJ2-1	15	CASSSWRAGGDEQFF	TGTGCCAGCAGTAGTTGGAGGGCCGGGGGTGATGAGCAGTTCTTC
-	TRBV6-1	TRBD1	TRBJ1-6	15	CASSEEQGLGSPLHF	TGTGCCAGCAGTGAAGAACAGGGGCTAGGTTCACCCCTCCACTTT
-	TRBV5-6	-	TRBJ1-2	14	CASRSGQWMYGYTF	TGTGCCAGCAGATCCGGACAGTGGATGTATGGCTACACCTTC
-	TRBV2	TRBD2	TRBJ2-5	15	CASRLAGGPWETQYF	TGTGCCAGCAGGCTAGCGGGGGGGCCATGGGAGACCCAGTACTTC
-	TRBV30	-	TRBJ1-2	12	CAWRASRYGYTF	TGTGCCTGGAGGGCCAGTCGATATGGCTACACCTTC
-	TRBV5-1	TRBD2	TRBJ2-1	14	CASSPSGGKNEQFF	TGCGCCAGCAGCCCTAGCGGGGGCAAAAATGAGCAGTTCTTC